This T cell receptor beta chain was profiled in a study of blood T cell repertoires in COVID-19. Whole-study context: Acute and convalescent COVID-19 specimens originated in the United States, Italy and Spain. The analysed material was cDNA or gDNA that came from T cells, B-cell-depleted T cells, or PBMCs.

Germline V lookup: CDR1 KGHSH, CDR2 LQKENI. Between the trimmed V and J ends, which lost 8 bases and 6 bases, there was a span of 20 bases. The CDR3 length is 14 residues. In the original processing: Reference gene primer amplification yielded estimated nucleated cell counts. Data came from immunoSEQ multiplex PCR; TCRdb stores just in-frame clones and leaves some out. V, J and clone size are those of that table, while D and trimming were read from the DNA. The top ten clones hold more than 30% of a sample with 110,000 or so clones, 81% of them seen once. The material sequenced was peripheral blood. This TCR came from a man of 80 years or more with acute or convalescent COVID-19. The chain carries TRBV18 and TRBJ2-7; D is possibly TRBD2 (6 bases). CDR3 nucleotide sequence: TGTGCCAGCGGTGACCGTCGGAGGGCTGGCGAGCAGTACTTC. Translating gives CASGDRRRAGEQYF.